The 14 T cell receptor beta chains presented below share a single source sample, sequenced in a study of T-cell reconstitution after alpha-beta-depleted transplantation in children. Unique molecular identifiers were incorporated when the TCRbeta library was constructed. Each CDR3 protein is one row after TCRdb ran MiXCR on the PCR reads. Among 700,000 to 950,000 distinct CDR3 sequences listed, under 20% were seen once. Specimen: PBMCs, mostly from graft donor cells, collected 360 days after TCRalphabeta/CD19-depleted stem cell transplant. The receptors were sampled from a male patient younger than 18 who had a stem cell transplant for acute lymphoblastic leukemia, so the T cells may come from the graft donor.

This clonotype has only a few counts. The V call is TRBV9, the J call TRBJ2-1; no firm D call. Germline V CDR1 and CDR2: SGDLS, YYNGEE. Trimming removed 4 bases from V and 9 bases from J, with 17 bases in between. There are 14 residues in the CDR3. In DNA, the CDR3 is TGTGCCAGCAGCCCGAGTCGGTACGGACCTGAGCAGTTCTTC. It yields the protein CASSPSRYGPEQFF. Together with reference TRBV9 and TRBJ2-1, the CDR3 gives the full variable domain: DSGVTQTPKHLITATGQRVTLRCSPRSGDLSVYWYQQSLDQGLQFLIQYYNGEERAKGNILERFSAQQFPDLHSELNLSSLELGDSALYFCASSPSRYGPEQFFGPGTRLTVL.

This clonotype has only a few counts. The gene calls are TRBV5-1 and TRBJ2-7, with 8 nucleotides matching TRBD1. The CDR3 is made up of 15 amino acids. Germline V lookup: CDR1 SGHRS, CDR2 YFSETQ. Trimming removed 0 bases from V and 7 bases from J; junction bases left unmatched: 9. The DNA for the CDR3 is TGCGCCAGCAGCTTGGTATCAGGACAGGGTCGGGAGCAGTACTTC. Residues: CASSLVSGQGREQYF.

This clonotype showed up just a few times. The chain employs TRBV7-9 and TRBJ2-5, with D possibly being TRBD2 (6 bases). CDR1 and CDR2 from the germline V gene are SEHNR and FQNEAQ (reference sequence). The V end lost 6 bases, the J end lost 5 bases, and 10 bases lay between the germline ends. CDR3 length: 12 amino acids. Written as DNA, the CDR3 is TGTGCCAGCAGACGGCTAGCGGAGACCCAGTACTTC. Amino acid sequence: CASRRLAETQYF.

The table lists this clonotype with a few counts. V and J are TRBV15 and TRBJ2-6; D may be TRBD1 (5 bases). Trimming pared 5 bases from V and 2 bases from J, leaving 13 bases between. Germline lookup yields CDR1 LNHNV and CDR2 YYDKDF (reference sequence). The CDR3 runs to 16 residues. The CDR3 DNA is TGTGCCACCAGCGAACTGCAGGGCGCTGGGGCCAACGTCCTGACTTTC. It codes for CATSELQGAGANVLTF.

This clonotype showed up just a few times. The CDR3 here is CASSQDSGVRSEQFF. Written as DNA, the CDR3 is TGCGCCAGCAGCCAAGACTCGGGAGTAAGAAGTGAGCAGTTCTTC. The chain is built from TRBV4-1 and TRBJ2-1; D might be TRBD2 (6 bases). This CDR3 comprises 15 residues. V gave up 0 bases and J gave up 9 bases, with 15 bases separating them. CDR1 and CDR2 (germline): MGHRA, YSYEKL.

Written as DNA, the CDR3 is TGCGCCAGCAGCCAGGCTAGCGAGTACGAGCAGTACTTC. Translated, it gives CASSQASEYEQYF. The J gene is TRBJ2-7, the V gene TRBV4-1; D perhaps matches TRBD2 (6 bases). Trimming took off 3 bases at V and 4 bases at J, with 10 bases between the two ends. Per the germline V gene, CDR1 is MGHRA and CDR2 is YSYEKL. This CDR3 is 13 amino acids long.

CDR3 nucleotides: TGTGCCAGCAGTCCCCCAGCGGGCGAGCAGTACTTC. This sequence encodes CASSPPAGEQYF. This chain links TRBV27 with TRBJ2-7, with D perhaps matching TRBD2 (6 bases). CDR1 is MNHEY and CDR2 is SMNVEV in the germline V gene (reference sequence). The CDR3 loop spans 12 amino acids. Trimming stripped 5 bases from V and 6 bases from J, with 11 bases between.

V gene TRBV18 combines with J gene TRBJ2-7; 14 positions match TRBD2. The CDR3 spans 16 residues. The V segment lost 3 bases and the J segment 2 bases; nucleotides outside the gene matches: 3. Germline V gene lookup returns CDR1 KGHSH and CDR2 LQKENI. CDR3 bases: TGTGCCAGCTCACCGGAGACTAGCGGGAGGGCCTACGAGCAGTACTTC. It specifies CASSPETSGRAYEQYF.

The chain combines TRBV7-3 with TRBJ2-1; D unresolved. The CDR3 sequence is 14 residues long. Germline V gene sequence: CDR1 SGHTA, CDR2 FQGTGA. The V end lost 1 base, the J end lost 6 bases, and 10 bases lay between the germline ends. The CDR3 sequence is CASSLIGIGNEQFF. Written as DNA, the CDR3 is TGTGCCAGCAGCTTAATAGGGATCGGCAATGAGCAGTTCTTC.

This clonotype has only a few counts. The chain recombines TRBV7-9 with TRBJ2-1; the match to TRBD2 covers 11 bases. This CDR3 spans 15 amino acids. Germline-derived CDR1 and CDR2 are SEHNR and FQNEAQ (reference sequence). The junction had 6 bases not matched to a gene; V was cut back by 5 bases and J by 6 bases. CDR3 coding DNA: TGTGCCAGCAGCCCTAGCGGGAGGATGGGCAATGAGCAGTTCTTC. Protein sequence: CASSPSGRMGNEQFF.

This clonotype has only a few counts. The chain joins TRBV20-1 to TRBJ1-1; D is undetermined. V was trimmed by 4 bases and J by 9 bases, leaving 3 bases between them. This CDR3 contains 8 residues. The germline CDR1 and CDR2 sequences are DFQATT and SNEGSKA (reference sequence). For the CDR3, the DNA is TGCAGTGCTAATAAAGCTTTCTTT. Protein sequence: CSANKAFF.

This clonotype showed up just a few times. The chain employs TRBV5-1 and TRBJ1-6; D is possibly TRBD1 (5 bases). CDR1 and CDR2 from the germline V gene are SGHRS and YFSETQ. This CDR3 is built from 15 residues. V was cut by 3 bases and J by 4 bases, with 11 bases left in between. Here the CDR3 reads CASSSRAGYNSPLHF. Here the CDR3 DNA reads TGCGCCAGCAGCTCCAGGGCGGGGTATAATTCACCCCTCCACTTT. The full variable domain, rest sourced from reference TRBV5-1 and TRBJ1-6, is KAGVTQTPRYLIKTRGQQVTLSCSPISGHRSVSWYQQTPGQGLQFLFEYFSETQRNKGNFPGRFSGRQFSNSRSEMNVSTLELGDSALYLCASSSRAGYNSPLHFGNGTRLTVT.

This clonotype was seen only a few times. The CDR3 DNA reads TGCGCCAGCAGCTCTACCTGGACAGGGGGGAGAAACACCATATATTTT. This sequence encodes CASSSTWTGGRNTIYF. The rearrangement uses TRBV5-1 and TRBJ1-3; TRBD1 aligns across 10 bases. In germline, CDR1 is SGHRS, CDR2 YFSETQ. J was trimmed by 5 bases and V by 3 bases; bases with no gene match: 8. CDR3 length: 16 amino acids.

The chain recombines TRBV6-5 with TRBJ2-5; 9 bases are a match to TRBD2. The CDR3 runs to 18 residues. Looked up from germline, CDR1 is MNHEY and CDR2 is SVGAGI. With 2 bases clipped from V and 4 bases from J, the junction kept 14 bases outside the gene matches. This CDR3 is CASSYGTASGMLGETQYF. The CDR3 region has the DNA TGTGCCAGCAGTTACGGGACGGCTAGCGGGATGTTGGGAGAGACCCAGTACTTC.